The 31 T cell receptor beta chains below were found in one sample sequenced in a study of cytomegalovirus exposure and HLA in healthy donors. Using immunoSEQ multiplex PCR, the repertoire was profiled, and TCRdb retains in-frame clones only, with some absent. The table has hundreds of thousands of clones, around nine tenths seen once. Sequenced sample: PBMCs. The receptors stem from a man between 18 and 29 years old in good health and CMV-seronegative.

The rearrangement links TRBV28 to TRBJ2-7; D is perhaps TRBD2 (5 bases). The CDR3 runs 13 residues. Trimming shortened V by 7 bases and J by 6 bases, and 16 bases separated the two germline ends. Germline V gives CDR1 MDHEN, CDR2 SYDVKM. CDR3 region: CASTKLAPLEQYF. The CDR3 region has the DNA TGTGCCAGCACGAAGCTAGCCCCACTCGAGCAGTACTTC.

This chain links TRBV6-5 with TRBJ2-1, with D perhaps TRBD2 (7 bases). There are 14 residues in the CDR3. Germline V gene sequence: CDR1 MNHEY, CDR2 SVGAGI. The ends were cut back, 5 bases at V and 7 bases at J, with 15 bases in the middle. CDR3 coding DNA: TGTGCCAGCAGTAGAGGGGGGGGGCTTAATGAGCAGTTCTTC. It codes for CASSRGGGLNEQFF.

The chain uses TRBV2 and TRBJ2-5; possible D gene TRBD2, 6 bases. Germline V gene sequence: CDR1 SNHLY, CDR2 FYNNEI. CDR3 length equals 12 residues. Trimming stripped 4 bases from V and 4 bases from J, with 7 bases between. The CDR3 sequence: CASSGRGETQYF. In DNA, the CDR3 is TGTGCCAGCAGTGGGAGGGGAGAGACCCAGTACTTC.

The DNA of the CDR3 is TGCAGCGTTGATGTGTGGCACCAAACCTACGAGCAGTACTTC. This encodes CSVDVWHQTYEQYF. This chain links TRBV29-1 with TRBJ2-7; D ambiguous. Trimming shortened V by 3 bases and J by 2 bases, and 14 bases separated the two germline ends. The germline gives CDR1 SQVTM, CDR2 ANQGSEA. The CDR3 covers 14 residues.

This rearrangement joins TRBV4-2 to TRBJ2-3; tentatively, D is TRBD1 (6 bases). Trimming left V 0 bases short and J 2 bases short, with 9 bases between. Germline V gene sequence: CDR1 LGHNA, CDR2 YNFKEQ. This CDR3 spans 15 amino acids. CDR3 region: CASSQDHRVTDTQYF. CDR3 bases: TGTGCCAGCAGCCAAGATCACAGGGTCACAGATACGCAGTATTTT.

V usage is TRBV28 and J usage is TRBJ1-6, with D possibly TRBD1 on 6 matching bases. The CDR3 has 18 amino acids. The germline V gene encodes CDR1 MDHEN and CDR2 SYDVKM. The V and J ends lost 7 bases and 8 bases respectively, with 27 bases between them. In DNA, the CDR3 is TGTGCCAGCAACCAAATAGGGAACTCGAAAGCAGGGGATTCACCCCTCCACTTT. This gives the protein CASNQIGNSKAGDSPLHF.

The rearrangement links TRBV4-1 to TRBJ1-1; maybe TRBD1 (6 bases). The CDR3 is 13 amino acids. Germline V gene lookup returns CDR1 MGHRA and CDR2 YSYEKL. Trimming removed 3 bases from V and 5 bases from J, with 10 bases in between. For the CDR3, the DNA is TGCGCCAGCAGCCACTCCCAGGGGACTGAAGCTTTCTTT. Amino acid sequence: CASSHSQGTEAFF.

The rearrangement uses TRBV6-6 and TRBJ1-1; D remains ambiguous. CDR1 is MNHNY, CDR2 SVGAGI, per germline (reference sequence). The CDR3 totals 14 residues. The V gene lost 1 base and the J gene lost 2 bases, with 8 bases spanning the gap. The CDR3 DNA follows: TGTGCCAGCAGTTACTACACCTCAAACACTGAAGCTTTCTTT. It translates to CASSYYTSNTEAFF.

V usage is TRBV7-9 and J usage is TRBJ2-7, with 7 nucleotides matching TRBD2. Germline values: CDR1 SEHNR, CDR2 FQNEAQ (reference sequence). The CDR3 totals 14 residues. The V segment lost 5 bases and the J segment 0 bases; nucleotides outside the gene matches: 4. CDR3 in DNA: TGTGCCAGCAGCGCCGGGACTAACTCCTACGAGCAGTACTTC. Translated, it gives CASSAGTNSYEQYF.

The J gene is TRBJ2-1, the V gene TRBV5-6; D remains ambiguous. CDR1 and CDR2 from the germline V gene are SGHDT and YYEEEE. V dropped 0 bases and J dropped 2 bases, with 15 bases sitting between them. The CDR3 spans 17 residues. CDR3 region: CASSLAGPTTTYNEQFF. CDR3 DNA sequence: TGTGCCAGCAGCTTGGCGGGTCCTACTACAACCTACAATGAGCAGTTCTTC.

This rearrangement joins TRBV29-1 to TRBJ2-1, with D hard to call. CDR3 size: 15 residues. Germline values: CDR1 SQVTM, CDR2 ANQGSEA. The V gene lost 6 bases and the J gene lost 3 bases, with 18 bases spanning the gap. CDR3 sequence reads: CSVVTYNQNYNEQFF. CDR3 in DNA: TGCAGCGTCGTGACTTATAATCAAAACTACAATGAGCAGTTCTTC.

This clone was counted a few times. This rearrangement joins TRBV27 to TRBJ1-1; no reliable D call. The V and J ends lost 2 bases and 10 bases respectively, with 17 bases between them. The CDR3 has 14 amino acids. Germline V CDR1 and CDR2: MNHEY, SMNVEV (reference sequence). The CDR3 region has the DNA TGTGCCAGCAGTTTAGGTGTGTCGGCTCGGGGAGCTTTCTTT. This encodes CASSLGVSARGAFF.

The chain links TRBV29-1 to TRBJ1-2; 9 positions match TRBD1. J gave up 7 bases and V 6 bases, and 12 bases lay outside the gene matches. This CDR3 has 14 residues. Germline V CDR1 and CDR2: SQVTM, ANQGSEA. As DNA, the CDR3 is TGCAGCGTCGCCTTACCGGGACAGGGAGTTGGCTACACCTTC. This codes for CSVALPGQGVGYTF.

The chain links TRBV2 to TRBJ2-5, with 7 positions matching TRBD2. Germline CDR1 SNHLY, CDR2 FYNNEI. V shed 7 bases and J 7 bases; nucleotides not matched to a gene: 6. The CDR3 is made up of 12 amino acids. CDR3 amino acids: CASTSGGGTQYF. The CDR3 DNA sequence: TGTGCCAGCACCTCGGGGGGTGGGACCCAGTACTTC.

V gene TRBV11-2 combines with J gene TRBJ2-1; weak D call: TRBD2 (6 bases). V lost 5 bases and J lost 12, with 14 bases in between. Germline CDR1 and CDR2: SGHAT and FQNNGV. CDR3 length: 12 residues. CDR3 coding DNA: TGTGCCAGCAGCCTACCTATGGGGGGGCAGTTCTTC. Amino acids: CASSLPMGGQFF.

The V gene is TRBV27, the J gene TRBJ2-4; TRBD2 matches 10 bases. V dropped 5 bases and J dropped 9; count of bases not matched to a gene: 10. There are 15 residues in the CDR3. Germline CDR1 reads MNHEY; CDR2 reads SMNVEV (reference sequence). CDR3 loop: CASSPRTGLARIQYF. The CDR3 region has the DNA TGTGCCAGCAGTCCACGAACGGGACTAGCGCGCATTCAGTACTTC.

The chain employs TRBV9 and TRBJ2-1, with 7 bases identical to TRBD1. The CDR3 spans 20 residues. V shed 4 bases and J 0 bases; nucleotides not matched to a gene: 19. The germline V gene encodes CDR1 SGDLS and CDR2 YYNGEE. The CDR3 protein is CASSPRQNRGEAASYNEQFF. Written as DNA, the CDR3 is TGTGCCAGCAGCCCAAGACAGAACAGGGGAGAAGCAGCCTCCTACAATGAGCAGTTCTTC.

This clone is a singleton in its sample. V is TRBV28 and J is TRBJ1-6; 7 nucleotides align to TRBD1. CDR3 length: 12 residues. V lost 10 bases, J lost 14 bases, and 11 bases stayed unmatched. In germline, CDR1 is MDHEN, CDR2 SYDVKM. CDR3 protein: CATGTEISSLHF. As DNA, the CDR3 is TGTGCCACCGGGACAGAGATTTCTTCCCTCCACTTT.

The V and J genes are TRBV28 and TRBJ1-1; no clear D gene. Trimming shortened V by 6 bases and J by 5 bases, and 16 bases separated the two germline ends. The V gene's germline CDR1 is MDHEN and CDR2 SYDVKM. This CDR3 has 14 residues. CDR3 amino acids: CASSWTPEGTEAFF. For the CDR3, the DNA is TGTGCCAGCAGCTGGACCCCGGAGGGAACTGAAGCTTTCTTT. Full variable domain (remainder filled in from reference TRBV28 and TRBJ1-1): DVKVTQSSRYLVKRTGEKVFLECVQDMDHENMFWYRQDPGLGLRLIYFSYDVKMKEKGDIPEGYSVSREKKERFSLILESASTNQTSMYLCASSWTPEGTEAFFGQGTRLTVV.

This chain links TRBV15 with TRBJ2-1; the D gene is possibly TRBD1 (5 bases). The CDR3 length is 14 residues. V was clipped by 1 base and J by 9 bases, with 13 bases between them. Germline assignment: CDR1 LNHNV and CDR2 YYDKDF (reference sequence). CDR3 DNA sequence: TGTGCCACCAGCAGAGGATTGAGCAGGGTTGAGCAGTTCTTC. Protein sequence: CATSRGLSRVEQFF.

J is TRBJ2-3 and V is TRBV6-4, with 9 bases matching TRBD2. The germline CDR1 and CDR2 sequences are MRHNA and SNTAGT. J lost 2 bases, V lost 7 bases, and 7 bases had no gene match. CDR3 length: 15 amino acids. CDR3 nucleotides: TGTGCCAGCACCTACCTAGCGGGACCCACAGATACGCAGTATTTT. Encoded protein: CASTYLAGPTDTQYF.

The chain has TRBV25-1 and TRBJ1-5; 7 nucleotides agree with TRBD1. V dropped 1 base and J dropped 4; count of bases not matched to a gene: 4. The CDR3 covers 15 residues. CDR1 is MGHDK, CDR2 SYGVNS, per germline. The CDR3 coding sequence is TGTGCCAGCAGTGAATCCCGGACAGGTAATCAGCCCCAGCATTTT. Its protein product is CASSESRTGNQPQHF.

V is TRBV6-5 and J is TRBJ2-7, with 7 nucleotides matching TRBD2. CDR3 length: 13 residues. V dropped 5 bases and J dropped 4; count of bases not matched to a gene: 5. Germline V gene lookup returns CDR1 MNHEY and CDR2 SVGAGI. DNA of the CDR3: TGTGCCAGCAGTGACGGGGGACTATACGAGCAGTACTTC. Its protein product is CASSDGGLYEQYF.

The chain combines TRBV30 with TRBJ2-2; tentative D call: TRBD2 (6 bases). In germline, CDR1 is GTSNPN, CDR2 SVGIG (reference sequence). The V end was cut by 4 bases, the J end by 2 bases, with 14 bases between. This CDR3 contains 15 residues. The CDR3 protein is CAWKRVSGNTGELFF. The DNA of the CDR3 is TGTGCCTGGAAACGAGTTAGCGGAAACACCGGGGAGCTGTTTTTT.

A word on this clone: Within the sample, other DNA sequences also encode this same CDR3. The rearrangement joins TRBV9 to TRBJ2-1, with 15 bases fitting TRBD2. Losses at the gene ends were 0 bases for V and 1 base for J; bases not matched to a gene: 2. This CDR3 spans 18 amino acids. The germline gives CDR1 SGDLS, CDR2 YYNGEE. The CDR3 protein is CASSVEGLAGGSYNEQFF. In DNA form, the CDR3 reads TGTGCCAGCAGCGTAGAGGGACTAGCGGGAGGATCCTACAATGAGCAGTTCTTC.

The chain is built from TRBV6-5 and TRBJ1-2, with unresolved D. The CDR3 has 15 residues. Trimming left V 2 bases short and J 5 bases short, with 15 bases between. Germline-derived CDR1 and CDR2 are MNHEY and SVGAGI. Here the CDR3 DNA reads TGTGCCAGCAGTTACAACCAAAGGTGGGCATATGGCTACACCTTC. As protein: CASSYNQRWAYGYTF.

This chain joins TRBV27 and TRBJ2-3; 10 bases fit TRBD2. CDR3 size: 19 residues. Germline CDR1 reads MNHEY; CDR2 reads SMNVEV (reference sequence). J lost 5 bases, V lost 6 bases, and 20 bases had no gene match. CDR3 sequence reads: CASSLTLLSGRAKEDTQYF. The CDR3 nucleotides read TGTGCCAGCAGCCTCACCTTATTAAGCGGGAGGGCCAAGGAAGATACGCAGTATTTT.

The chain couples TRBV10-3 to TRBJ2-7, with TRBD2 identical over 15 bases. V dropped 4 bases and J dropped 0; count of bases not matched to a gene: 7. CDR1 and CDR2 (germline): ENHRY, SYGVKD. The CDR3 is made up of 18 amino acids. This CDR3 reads CAISGGLAGGQSSYEQYF. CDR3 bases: TGTGCCATCAGTGGGGGACTAGCGGGAGGCCAAAGCTCCTACGAGCAGTACTTC.

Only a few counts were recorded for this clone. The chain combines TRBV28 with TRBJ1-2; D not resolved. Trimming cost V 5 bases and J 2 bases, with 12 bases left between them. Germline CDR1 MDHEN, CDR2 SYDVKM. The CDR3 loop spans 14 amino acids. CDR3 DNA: TGTGCCAGCAGTAACCCTCGACAAAACTATGGCTACACCTTC. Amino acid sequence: CASSNPRQNYGYTF.

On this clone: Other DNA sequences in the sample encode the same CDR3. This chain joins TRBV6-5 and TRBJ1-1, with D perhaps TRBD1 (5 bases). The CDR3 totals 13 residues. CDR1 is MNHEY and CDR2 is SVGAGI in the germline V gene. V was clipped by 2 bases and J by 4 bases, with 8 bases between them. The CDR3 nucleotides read TGTGCCAGCAGTTACCAGGGTGGCACTGAAGCTTTCTTT. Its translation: CASSYQGGTEAFF.

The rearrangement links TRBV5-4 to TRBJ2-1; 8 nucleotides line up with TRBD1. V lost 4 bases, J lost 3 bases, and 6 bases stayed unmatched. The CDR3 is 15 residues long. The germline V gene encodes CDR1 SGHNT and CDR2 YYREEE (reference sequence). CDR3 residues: CASSIGQGHYNEQFF. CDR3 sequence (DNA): TGTGCCAGCAGCATAGGACAGGGTCACTACAATGAGCAGTTCTTC.